One T cell receptor beta chain is described in this entry. The CDR3 length is 15 residues. From germline, CDR1 is SGHNT and CDR2 YYREEE (reference sequence). The V gene end was trimmed by 4 bases and the J gene end by 5 bases; junction bases not matched to a gene: 11. The data were taken from a study of blood T cell repertoires in COVID-19. On the study more broadly: Acute and convalescent COVID-19 specimens originated in the United States, Italy and Spain.

In Seattle, patients joined the study during active infection and were tracked longitudinally. Authors' processing steps: Researchers report that nucleated cell counts were estimated from reference gene primer amplification. Method: immunoSEQ multiplex PCR; TCRdb's copy keeps in-frame clones and lacks some. That table is the source of V, J and clone size, and D and trimming were worked out from the DNA. The sample includes about 300,000 clones, approximately 84% of them seen just once. This chain joins TRBV5-4 and TRBJ1-1; 7 bases fit TRBD1. This TCR was recovered from a human donor with COVID-19, enrolled during active disease. The donor label of this sample is uncertain. The sample consisted of peripheral blood. For the CDR3, the DNA is TGTGCCAGCAGCCCGCCCGGGACAGTTAAGACTGAAGCTTTCTTT. Protein: CASSPPGTVKTEAFF.